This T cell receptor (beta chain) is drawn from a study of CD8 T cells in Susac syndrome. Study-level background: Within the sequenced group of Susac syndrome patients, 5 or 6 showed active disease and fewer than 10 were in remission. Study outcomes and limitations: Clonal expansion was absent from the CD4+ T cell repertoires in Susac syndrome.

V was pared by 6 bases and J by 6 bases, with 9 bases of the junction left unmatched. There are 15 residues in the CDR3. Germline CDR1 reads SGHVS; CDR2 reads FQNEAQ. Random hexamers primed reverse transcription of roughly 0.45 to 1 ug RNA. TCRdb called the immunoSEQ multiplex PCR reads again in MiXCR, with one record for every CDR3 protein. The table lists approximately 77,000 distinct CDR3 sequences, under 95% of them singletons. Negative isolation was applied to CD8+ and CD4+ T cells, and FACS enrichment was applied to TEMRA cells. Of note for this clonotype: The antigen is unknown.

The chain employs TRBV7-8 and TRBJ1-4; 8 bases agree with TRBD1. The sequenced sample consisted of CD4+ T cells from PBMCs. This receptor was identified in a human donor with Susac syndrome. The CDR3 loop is CASSLRQGADEKLFF. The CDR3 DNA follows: TGTGCCAGCAGTCTACGGCAGGGGGCGGATGAAAAACTGTTTTTT.